The T cell receptor (beta chain) under discussion was sequenced for a study of regulatory T cells in long-lasting Graves disease. Study background: Persistence in Graves' disease denoted antithyroid drug use beyond 5 years alongside positive TSH receptor antibodies. Study findings and constraints: TRBV28, TRBJ1-2 and TRBJ2-5 were segments that persistent disease favored.

The time point here: persistent/refractory GD, antithyroid drugs over 5 years with positive TRAb. The TCR library was made from RNA extracted from PBMCs. Diagnoses of Graves' disease were made by American Thyroid Association guidelines. Germline V CDR1 and CDR2: MNHEY, SVGEGT. There are 13 residues in the CDR3. Deletions cut 6 bases from V and 3 bases from J, with 11 bases between. To make TCR beta libraries, researchers used iRepertoire HTBI primers and Arm-PCR of CDR3 regions. Under the authors' procedure: Detected in the samples were 55 to 65 TRBV and around 15 TRBJ segments. TCRdb used MiXCR to reprocess the multiplex PCR reads, holding one entry per CDR3 protein. The V and J calls, along with clone size, are taken from TCRdb and not from the paper's own processing. Found here are about 300,000 distinct CDR3 sequences, 20% to 25% of them singletons; the top ten hold 45% to 70%. This clonotype was recorded many times. Its specificity is not known.

The source was peripheral blood mononuclear cells (PBMCs), collected when the disease was refractory, from a patient treated with antithyroid drugs. The V call is TRBV6-2 or TRBV6-3, the J call TRBJ1-2; D call uncertain. The receptor comes from a female donor with Graves disease. CDR3: CASREGRDYGYTF. The CDR3, as DNA: TGTGCCAGCAGGGAAGGTCGGGACTATGGCTACACCTTC.